These 18 T cell receptor beta chains originate from one sample sequenced in a study of blood T cells in healthy people across ages. Primed by a sample-barcoded 5' primer and a J-beta primer mix, a second PCR proceeded for roughly 7 to 12 cycles. TCRdb recomputed calls from the 5' RACE reads with MiXCR, one row per CDR3 protein. The table shows 1,100,000 or so distinct CDR3 sequences, with around 45% occurring only once. Sequenced sample: blood. The receptors originated from a woman in her sixties or seventies in good health.

This clonotype has only a few counts. J is TRBJ2-1 and V is TRBV29-1, with TRBD1 matching 7 bases. The V and J ends lost 3 bases and 6 bases, in that order; junction bases with no gene match: 5. The length of the CDR3 is 13 residues. Germline CDR1 is SQVTM and CDR2 is ANQGSEA. The CDR3 DNA follows: TGCAGCGTTGAGACAGGGCCTGGCAATGAGCAGTTCTTC. It encodes CSVETGPGNEQFF.

This clonotype was counted only a few times. CDR3 in DNA: TGCAGTGCTATTCGTCCCGGGACTAGCGGGATAAAGGGGGAGACCCAGTACTTC. It specifies CSAIRPGTSGIKGETQYF. J is TRBJ2-5 and V is TRBV20-1; 13 positions agree with TRBD2. Germline lookup yields CDR1 DFQATT and CDR2 SNEGSKA (reference sequence). CDR3 length equals 18 residues. J was trimmed by 5 bases and V by 4 bases; bases with no gene match: 16.

This chain links TRBV10-3 with TRBJ2-5, with 10 nucleotides matching TRBD2. Germline V gene lookup returns CDR1 ENHRY and CDR2 SYGVKD. Trimming at V came to 7 bases and at J to 11 bases, leaving 13 bases not matched to a gene. The CDR3 extends over 14 amino acids. CDR3 sequence: CAITPAGGWNEQYF. DNA for the CDR3: TGTGCCATCACTCCAGCGGGAGGGTGGAATGAGCAGTACTTC.

V is TRBV28 and J is TRBJ2-4; TRBD1 agrees at 9 bases. CDR3 length: 13 amino acids. V dropped 8 bases and J dropped 6; count of bases not matched to a gene: 5. Germline V gene lookup returns CDR1 MDHEN and CDR2 SYDVKM. The CDR3 sequence: CASSGQGLNIQYF. The CDR3 nucleotides are TGTGCCAGCTCGGGACAGGGACTAAACATTCAGTACTTC. The entire variable domain, with the rest obtained from reference TRBV28 and TRBJ2-4, is as follows: DVKVTQSSRYLVKRTGEKVFLECVQDMDHENMFWYRQDPGLGLRLIYFSYDVKMKEKGDIPEGYSVSREKKERFSLILESASTNQTSMYLCASSGQGLNIQYFGAGTRLSVL.

This clonotype showed up just a few times. The chain combines TRBV6-4 with TRBJ1-5; a weak D match, TRBD1 (5 bases). The germline V gene has CDR1 MRHNA and CDR2 SNTAGT. The CDR3 spans 16 residues. V shed 7 bases and J shed 0 bases, with 16 bases lying between them. In DNA form, the CDR3 reads TGTGCCAGCAAGGGACTCGGGGGGGGTAGCAATCAGCCCCAGCATTTT. Translating it yields CASKGLGGGSNQPQHF.

The genes are TRBV5-6 and TRBJ2-4; no reliable D call. The assigned J gene may be wrong: the sequence end matches TRBJ2-7 better. CDR1 is SGHDT and CDR2 is YYEEEE in the germline V gene. The CDR3 is made up of 14 amino acids. CDR3 sequence (DNA): TGTGCCAGCAGCTTAATTCCAGTGATCTACGAGCAGTACTTC. Protein product: CASSLIPVIYEQYF.

CDR3 loop: CASSLDNGRYGYTF. The CDR3 nucleotides read TGTGCCAGCAGCTTAGATAACGGACGCTATGGCTACACCTTC. The chain is built from TRBV7-2 and TRBJ1-2; D gene uncertain. Germline loops: CDR1 SGHTA, CDR2 FQGNSA. V lost 1 base, J lost 4 bases, and 10 bases lay in between. The CDR3 loop spans 14 amino acids.

DNA for the CDR3: TGCGCCAGCAGCCCGGAAAGCAACAGCTACAATGAGCAGTTCTTC. It yields the protein CASSPESNSYNEQFF. V gene TRBV5-1 combines with J gene TRBJ2-1, with D unresolved. Trimming pared 4 bases from V and 3 bases from J, leaving 14 bases between. CDR1 and CDR2 (germline): SGHRS, YFSETQ. The CDR3 runs to 15 residues. Full variable domain (remainder filled in from reference TRBV5-1 and TRBJ2-1): KAGVTQTPRYLIKTRGQQVTLSCSPISGHRSVSWYQQTPGQGLQFLFEYFSETQRNKGNFPGRFSGRQFSNSRSEMNVSTLELGDSALYLCASSPESNSYNEQFFGPGTRLTVL.

The sample holds a few counts of this clonotype. The chain uses TRBV12-3 or TRBV12-4 and TRBJ2-3; D gene uncertain. CDR3 length equals 14 residues. V lost 5 bases to trimming and J lost 2 bases, with 11 bases between them. CDR3 coding DNA: TGTGCCAGCAGTCCGTTGCGGAACACAGATACGCAGTATTTT. Its translation is CASSPLRNTDTQYF.

This clonotype was seen many times. J is TRBJ2-1 and V is TRBV7-8; 8 bases map to TRBD1. From germline, CDR1 is SGHVS and CDR2 FQNEAQ. CDR3 length: 15 residues. With V trimmed by 2 bases and J by 4 bases, 4 bases remained unmatched. In DNA, the CDR3 is TGTGCCAGCAGCTTAAGCGGACAGGGATACAATGAGCAGTTCTTC. This sequence encodes CASSLSGQGYNEQFF.

This clonotype appeared a few times. The chain uses TRBV20-1 and TRBJ2-3, with 7 bases identical to TRBD2. Germline CDR1 and CDR2: DFQATT and SNEGSKA (reference sequence). V dropped 3 bases and J dropped 3; count of bases not matched to a gene: 3. The length of the CDR3 is 13 residues. The chain's CDR3 is CSARAGATDTQYF. In DNA, the CDR3 is TGCAGTGCTAGGGCGGGAGCAACAGATACGCAGTATTTT.

This clonotype was counted between two and nine times. The chain joins TRBV20-1 to TRBJ2-3; no firm D call. V was clipped by 6 bases and J by 6 bases, with 10 bases between them. The CDR3 totals 11 residues. CDR1 and CDR2 (germline): DFQATT, SNEGSKA (reference sequence). The DNA of the CDR3 is TGCAGTGCCGAGGATCGGGATACGCAGTATTTT. The encoded protein is CSAEDRDTQYF.

CDR3 sequence: CASSPGQGPTEAFF. In DNA form, the CDR3 reads TGTGCCAGCAGCCCCGGACAGGGGCCAACTGAAGCTTTCTTT. This chain connects TRBV11-1 to TRBJ1-1; 9 bases are shared with TRBD1. CDR3 size: 14 residues. J gave up 5 bases and V 5 bases, and 6 bases lay outside the gene matches. Germline CDR1 reads SGHAT; CDR2 reads FQDESV (reference sequence).

The chain links TRBV7-2 to TRBJ1-5, with D unresolved. Germline CDR1 SGHTA, CDR2 FQGNSA. The CDR3 has 16 amino acids. V was pared by 5 bases and J by 6 bases, with 20 bases between. The CDR3 is CASSSLGSGIAQPQHF. The CDR3 DNA reads as TGTGCCAGCAGCAGCTTAGGCAGTGGGATAGCTCAGCCCCAGCATTTT.

This clonotype was seen a few times. V and J are TRBV10-1 and TRBJ2-2; 7 nucleotides match TRBD1. Germline CDR1 and CDR2: WNHNN and SYGVQD (reference sequence). With 6 bases clipped from V and 7 bases from J, the junction kept 5 bases outside the gene matches. The length of the CDR3 is 13 residues. The chain's CDR3 is CASSPTGVGELFF. As DNA, the CDR3 is TGCGCCAGCAGCCCCACAGGGGTCGGGGAGCTGTTTTTT.

Here the CDR3 DNA reads TGTGCCAGCAGCTGGACTAGCGGGAGTGTATATGAGCAGTTCTTC. Its protein product is CASSWTSGSVYEQFF. The genes are TRBV7-9 and TRBJ2-1; 13 nucleotides match TRBD2. Per germline, CDR1 SEHNR and CDR2 FQNEAQ (reference sequence). The CDR3 is made up of 15 amino acids. V lost 4 bases and J lost 8; bases outside the gene matches: 5.

CDR3 bases: TGTGCCAGCAGCTTAACAGGGGGCGCAAGGGGTGAGGCTTTCTTT. Translating it yields CASSLTGGARGEAFF. The rearrangement uses TRBV5-6 and TRBJ1-1, with 9 bases lining up with TRBD1. The V gene's germline CDR1 is SGHDT and CDR2 YYEEEE. The V gene end was trimmed by 2 bases and the J gene end by 11 bases; junction bases not matched to a gene: 13. The CDR3 is 15 residues long.

The table lists this clonotype with a few counts. V and J are TRBV5-1 and TRBJ2-5; D ambiguous. The J call may not be correct, given that the DNA end is closer to TRBJ2-7. Germline CDR1 is SGHRS and CDR2 is YFSETQ. The CDR3 has 13 residues. DNA for the CDR3: TGCGCCAGCTCAAGGGCCCAGTTCTACGAGCAGTACTTC. Protein sequence: CASSRAQFYEQYF.